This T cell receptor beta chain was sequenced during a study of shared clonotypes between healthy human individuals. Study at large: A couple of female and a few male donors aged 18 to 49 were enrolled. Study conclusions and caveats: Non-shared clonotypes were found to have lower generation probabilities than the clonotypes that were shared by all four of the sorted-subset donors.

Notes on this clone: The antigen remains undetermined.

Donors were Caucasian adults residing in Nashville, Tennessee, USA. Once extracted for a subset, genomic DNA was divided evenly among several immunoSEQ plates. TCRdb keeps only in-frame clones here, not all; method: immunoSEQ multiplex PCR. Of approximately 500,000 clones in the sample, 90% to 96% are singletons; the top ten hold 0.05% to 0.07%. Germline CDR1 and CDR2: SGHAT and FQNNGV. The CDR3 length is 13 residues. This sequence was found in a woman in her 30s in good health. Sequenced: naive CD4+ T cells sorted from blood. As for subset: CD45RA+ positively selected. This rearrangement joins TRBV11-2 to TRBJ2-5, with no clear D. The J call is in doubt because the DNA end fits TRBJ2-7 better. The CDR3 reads CASSSGWTDEQYF. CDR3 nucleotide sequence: TGTGCCAGCAGTTCGGGCTGGACGGACGAGCAGTACTTC.